The source of this T cell receptor (beta chain) is a study of blood T cell repertoires in COVID-19. Study information: The United States, Italy and Spain supplied acute and convalescent COVID-19 samples. From T cells, B-cell-depleted T cells, or PBMCs came the material, which was cDNA or gDNA.

The CDR3 length is 14 residues. V was trimmed by 7 bases and J by 2 bases, leaving 13 bases between them. The germline V gene encodes CDR1 MNHEY and CDR2 SMNVEV (reference sequence). The authors' processing: Reference gene primer amplification yielded estimated nucleated cell counts. Some clones are missing from TCRdb's copy, which holds only in-frame ones; the method was immunoSEQ multiplex PCR. D and trimming were read from the DNA, whereas the V and J calls and clone size are those reported in that table. The data show 150,000 or so clones, with 83% seen just once and about 3.5% held by the top ten. Cohort placement rested on clinical history that participants reported themselves.

The TCR originated in a woman between 45 and 65 years old in a cohort exposed to, infected with or recovered from COVID-19 (not recorded which). Sequencing was performed on PBMCs or T cells enriched from blood (not recorded which). V usage is TRBV27 and J usage is TRBJ2-3; D is ambiguous. The DNA for the CDR3 is TGTGCCAGCACGCCCTCCACTTACACAGATACGCAGTATTTT. Translating it yields CASTPSTYTDTQYF.